What follows describes a single T cell receptor beta chain. Its specific antigen is unknown. Base qualities are missing; no much larger clone stands one base away. V is shortened by 6 bases, J by 5 bases, and the region joining them spans 13 bases. CDR1 and CDR2 are drawn from the germline V gene: ENHRY, SYGVKD. Reading from cysteine to phenylalanine, the CDR3 counts 13 amino acids. The entry retains the CDR3 DNA only, 39 bases that are in frame from base 1. The sample originates from a study of blood T cell repertoires in COVID-19 (dated by TCRdb to between 2020 and 2021). Study-wide context: Collaborator samples came from the United States, Italy and Spain and covered acute and convalescent phases of COVID-19. The prospective study material was composed of cDNA or gDNA derived from T cells, B-cell-depleted T cells, or PBMCs. Deeply sampled blood TCRbeta repertoires from subjects exposed to, actively infected with, or recovered from COVID-19 were included in the dataset. The repertoires were released in a freely available public database meant as a resource for research on the immune response to SARS-CoV-2. Samples were obtained from the ongoing ImmuneRACE study (first 160 participants) and from some 1,200 subjects provided by 6 global collaborators. Sample metadata almost always included a de-identified subject ID, COVID-19 status, age in years and sex. Where available, HLA class I and class II types were obtained from metadata supplied by the sample provider rather than from assay-based typing. Summary of the overall study and its limitations: Clinical and demographic metadata were provided uncurated, with the amount varying by source and participant.

Collaborating institutions collected whole blood in K2EDTA tubes following their own protocols. For TCRbeta analysis, collaborators shipped samples in one of three forms: frozen whole blood, isolated PBMCs, or DNA extracted from either of those sample types. TCRbeta CDR3 regions were amplified from genomic DNA using the immunoSEQ Assay, a bias-controlled multiplex PCR. The authors' pipeline ran thus. The number of nucleated cells in each sample was estimated from the amplification of reference gene primers within the assay. To quantify the absolute abundance of each unique TCRbeta CDR3 rearrangement, sequence reads were collapsed and filtered. For each sample, productive Simpson clonality was calculated as the square root of Simpson's diversity index over productive rearrangements. TCRdb limited this immuneACCESS table to in-frame rearrangements with V and J called. A share of clones is missing; checked studies link under half to unresolved V genes, and the rest is unexplained. That table furnishes V, J and clone size, whereas the DNA furnished D and trimming. Across this sample there are approximately 300,000 clones, with approximately 90% seen only once. The ten biggest clones cover about 2.5% of the sample.

The origin of this receptor is a man between 18 and 29 years old with active or convalescent COVID-19. The sequenced sample was peripheral blood. The rearranged segments are TRBV10-3 and TRBJ1-1, and perhaps TRBD1 as D gene, on 6 matching bases. Read as DNA, the sequence is TGTGCCATCAGACCGGACAGTTGGACTGAAGCTTTCTTT. This yields the protein CAIRPDSWTEAFF.